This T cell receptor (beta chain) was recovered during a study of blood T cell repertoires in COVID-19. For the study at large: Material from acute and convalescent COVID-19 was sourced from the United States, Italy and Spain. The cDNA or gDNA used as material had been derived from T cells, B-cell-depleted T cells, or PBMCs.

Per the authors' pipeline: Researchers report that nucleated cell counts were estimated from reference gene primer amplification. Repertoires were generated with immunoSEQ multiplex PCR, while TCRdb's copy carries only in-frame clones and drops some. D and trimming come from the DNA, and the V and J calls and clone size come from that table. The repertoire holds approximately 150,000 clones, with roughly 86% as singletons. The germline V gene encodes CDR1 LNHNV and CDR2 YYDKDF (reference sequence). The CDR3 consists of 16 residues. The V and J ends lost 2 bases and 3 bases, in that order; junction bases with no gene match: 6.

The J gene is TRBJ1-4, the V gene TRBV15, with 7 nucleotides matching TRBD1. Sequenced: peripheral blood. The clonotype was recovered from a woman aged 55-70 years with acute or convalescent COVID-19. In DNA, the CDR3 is TGTGCCACCAGCAGACTGAAGACAGGGCCTAATGAAAAACTGTTTTTT. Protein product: CATSRLKTGPNEKLFF.